The 30 T cell receptor beta chains in this list originate from one sample, sequenced in a study of CDR3 diversity in severe acne. TCRdb called the PCR reads again in MiXCR, with one record for every CDR3 protein. The data show almost 85,000 distinct CDR3 sequences, about 54% seen once. Sequencing was done on a sample of blood. All receptors derive from a male donor in good health, without acne.

The chain combines TRBV20-1 with TRBJ2-3, with 11 bases that match TRBD1. The V gene end was trimmed by 3 bases and the J gene end by 6 bases; junction bases not matched to a gene: 2. CDR3 length: 13 amino acids. Germline V gene sequence: CDR1 DFQATT, CDR2 SNEGSKA (reference sequence). The CDR3 loop is CSASRDRGDTQYF. The DNA for the CDR3 is TGCAGTGCTAGCCGGGACAGGGGGGATACGCAGTATTTT.

V is TRBV29-1 and J is TRBJ1-2; TRBD1 might be the D (6 bases). Trimming cost V 0 bases and J 2 bases, with 22 bases left between them. CDR3 length: 18 amino acids. Per germline, CDR1 SQVTM and CDR2 ANQGSEA. CDR3 nucleotide sequence: TGCAGCGTTGAAGATCGGGGGGGGCGGGGTTCAGGGAACTATGGCTACACCTTC. It encodes CSVEDRGGRGSGNYGYTF.

This chain connects TRBV7-6 to TRBJ2-1; 7 bases line up with TRBD1. With V trimmed by 2 bases and J by 2 bases, 3 bases remained unmatched. Germline V gene data show CDR1 as SGHVS and CDR2 as FNYEAQ. The CDR3 spans 15 residues. As DNA, the CDR3 is TGTGCCAGCAGCTTAAGACAGGGAACCTACAATGAGCAGTTCTTC. This encodes CASSLRQGTYNEQFF.

In its sample, this clonotype was seen once. The chain uses TRBV10-1 and TRBJ2-7; 13 nucleotides agree with TRBD2. Trimming removed 4 bases from V and 2 bases from J; junction bases left unmatched: 8. There are 17 residues in the CDR3. Germline V gives CDR1 WNHNN, CDR2 SYGVQD (reference sequence). CDR3 sequence reads: CASSVEGTSGTTYEQYF. The DNA of the CDR3 is TGCGCCAGCAGTGTAGAAGGGACTAGCGGGACGACCTACGAGCAGTACTTC.

Points on this clonotype: The junction and the germline gene differ at one end; a read error may be behind it. This chain joins TRBV14 and TRBJ1-4; no reliable D call. Germline-derived CDR1 and CDR2 are SGHDN and FVKESK. The CDR3 loop spans 16 amino acids. The CDR3 region has the DNA TGTGCCAGCAGCCCACAAAGTTTTGCAACTGGGGAAAAACTGTCTTTT. Protein sequence: CASSPQSFATGEKLSF.

This clonotype has ten or more counts. The chain links TRBV4-1 to TRBJ2-2; D might be TRBD1 (5 bases). Germline V lookup: CDR1 MGHRA, CDR2 YSYEKL. The CDR3 extends over 16 amino acids. The V gene lost 2 bases and the J gene lost 4 bases, with 14 bases spanning the gap. The CDR3 sequence is CASSQSVTASTGELFF. The CDR3 region has the DNA TGCGCCAGCAGCCAATCAGTGACAGCGAGCACCGGGGAGCTGTTTTTT.

The rearrangement uses TRBV5-1 and TRBJ1-2, with a tentative D call TRBD1 (6 bases). Germline V gene lookup returns CDR1 SGHRS and CDR2 YFSETQ. With 0 bases removed from V and 4 bases from J, the gap between germline ends came to 10 bases. There are 14 residues in the CDR3. CDR3 sequence: CASSLVSGVYGYTF. CDR3 coding DNA: TGCGCCAGCAGCTTGGTTTCAGGGGTCTATGGCTACACCTTC.

This clonotype was observed many times. The chain carries TRBV5-6 and TRBJ2-3, with 11 positions matching TRBD2. CDR1 is SGHDT, CDR2 YYEEEE, per germline. Losses at the gene ends were 4 bases for V and 4 bases for J; bases not matched to a gene: 8. The CDR3 runs to 16 residues. This CDR3 is CASSLGLAGGPDTQYF. The CDR3 DNA reads TGTGCCAGCAGCCTCGGGCTAGCGGGAGGCCCAGATACGCAGTATTTT.

This clonotype was detected ten times or more. This chain uses TRBV19 with TRBJ2-6; 9 positions match TRBD1. Germline V CDR1 and CDR2: LNHDA, SQIVND (reference sequence). The CDR3 runs to 18 residues. Trimming cost V 3 bases and J 2 bases; bases outside gene matches: 8. CDR3 protein: CASSITGTGWTGANVLTF. The CDR3, as DNA: TGTGCCAGTAGTATTACAGGGACAGGGTGGACTGGGGCCAACGTCCTGACTTTC.

Of note for this clonotype: Given the absence of the conserved phenylalanine or tryptophan at the CDR3 end, a read error is likely. The CDR3 loop is CGARVTGSGTEAFS. CDR3 coding DNA: TGCGGTGCTCGAGTGACAGGGTCGGGCACTGAAGCTTTCTCT. V usage is TRBV20-1 and J usage is TRBJ1-1; 7 bases align to TRBD1. The germline V gene has CDR1 DFQATT and CDR2 SNEGSKA (reference sequence). This CDR3 region has 14 residues.

The rearrangement links TRBV6-8 to TRBJ2-7; a possible D gene is TRBD2 (5 bases). Germline V gene lookup returns CDR1 MNHGY and CDR2 SAAAGT. Between the trimmed V and J ends, which lost 5 bases and 2 bases, there was a span of 16 bases. The CDR3 totals 15 residues. This chain's CDR3 is CASSRVVARTYEQYF. The DNA for the CDR3 is TGTGCCAGCAGTAGGGTGGTAGCGCGGACCTACGAGCAGTACTTC.

The chain joins TRBV7-9 to TRBJ1-2, with TRBD1 as a possible D gene (5 bases). Germline CDR1 is SEHNR and CDR2 is FQNEAQ (reference sequence). CDR3 length equals 13 residues. Between the trimmed V and J ends, which lost 5 bases and 5 bases, there was a span of 12 bases. The CDR3 sequence is CASSDNSGYGYTF. CDR3 in DNA: TGTGCCAGCAGCGACAACTCAGGGTATGGCTACACCTTC. The complete variable domain, with remaining parts taken from reference TRBV7-9 and TRBJ1-2, reads DTGVSQNPRHKITKRGQNVTFRCDPISEHNRLYWYRQTLGQGPEFLTYFQNEAQLEKSRLLSDRFSAERPKGSFSTLEIQRTEQGDSAMYLCASSDNSGYGYTFGSGTRLTVV.

This clonotype was counted between two and nine times. The chain carries TRBV20-1 and TRBJ2-7; TRBD2 aligns across 11 bases. Germline V gives CDR1 DFQATT, CDR2 SNEGSKA (reference sequence). J lost 3 bases, V lost 3 bases, and 7 bases had no gene match. This CDR3 spans 15 amino acids. This chain's CDR3 is CSASWGLAVSYEQYF. The CDR3 nucleotides read TGCAGTGCTAGCTGGGGACTAGCGGTCAGCTACGAGCAGTACTTC.

V and J are TRBV7-2 and TRBJ2-5, with 8 bases identical to TRBD2. V shed 2 bases, J shed 5 bases, and the junction held 7 bases outside the gene matches. The germline gives CDR1 SGHTA, CDR2 FQGNSA. CDR3 size: 15 residues. This CDR3 reads CASSLTGGWTETQYF. The CDR3 DNA follows: TGTGCCAGCAGCTTAACGGGAGGGTGGACGGAGACCCAGTACTTC.

V and J are TRBV7-2 and TRBJ1-1, with 9 bases aligning to TRBD1. Losses at the gene ends were 2 bases for V and 0 bases for J; bases not matched to a gene: 4. The CDR3 is 16 amino acids. CDR1 is SGHTA, CDR2 FQGNSA, per germline. This CDR3 is CASSLTYRGLNTEAFF. The DNA of the CDR3 is TGTGCCAGCAGCTTAACATACAGGGGGCTGAACACTGAAGCTTTCTTT.

The genes are TRBV7-2 and TRBJ2-7; D unresolved. This CDR3 is 13 amino acids long. Germline values: CDR1 SGHTA, CDR2 FQGNSA. V was clipped by 11 bases and J by 5 bases, with 19 bases between them. The CDR3 nucleotides are TGTGCCGCCCTATTCGACCCAGGAGACGAGCAGTACTTC. Its translation: CAALFDPGDEQYF.

This clonotype was picked up many times. This chain connects TRBV24-1 to TRBJ2-1, with D possibly TRBD2 on 6 matching bases. V shed 6 bases and J shed 4 bases, with 18 bases lying between them. CDR3 length: 16 residues. Germline CDR1 reads KGHDR; CDR2 reads SFDVKD. The CDR3 sequence: CATSSPISRDYNEQFF. DNA of the CDR3: TGTGCCACCAGTTCCCCGATCTCGCGGGATTACAATGAGCAGTTCTTC.

The chain joins TRBV7-9 to TRBJ2-7, with TRBD2 identical over 10 bases. TRBJ2-1 matches the DNA end more closely, so the J call is doubtful. This CDR3 has 15 residues. Looked up from germline, CDR1 is SEHNR and CDR2 is FQNEAQ (reference sequence). CDR3 bases: TGTGCCAGCAGCCAGACTAGCGGGTGGAACAATGAGCAGTTCTTC. Translated, it gives CASSQTSGWNNEQFF.

The chain carries TRBV7-3 and TRBJ2-1; TRBD1 matches 7 bases. The CDR3 has 16 amino acids. V shed 7 bases and J 7 bases; nucleotides not matched to a gene: 16. Germline CDR1 reads SGHTA; CDR2 reads FQGTGA. The CDR3 bases are TGTGCCAGCATAACCCCCGGGACAGCCCCGGGGAATGAGCAGTTCTTC. This sequence encodes CASITPGTAPGNEQFF. The variable domain in full, completed from reference TRBV7-3 and TRBJ2-1, reads GAGVSQTPSNKVTEKGKYVELRCDPISGHTALYWYRQSLGQGPEFLIYFQGTGAADDSGLPNDRFFAVRPEGSVSTLKIQRTERGDSAVYLCASITPGTAPGNEQFFGPGTRLTVL.

With regard to this clonotype: The CDR3 carries no conserved terminal phenylalanine or tryptophan, so it likely arises from a read error. The rearrangement uses TRBV6-1 and TRBJ1-2, with 12 bases aligning to TRBD1. Per germline, CDR1 MNHNS and CDR2 SASEGT. CDR3 length: 17 amino acids. CDR3 nucleotides: TGCGCCAGCAGGGACGGGACAGGGGGCTTTAGGAACTATGGCTACACCCTC. This sequence encodes CASRDGTGGFRNYGYTL.

The gene calls are TRBV29-1 and TRBJ1-2, with a weak D call TRBD1 (6 bases). Germline assignment: CDR1 SQVTM and CDR2 ANQGSEA. CDR3 length equals 12 residues. Trimming shortened V by 0 bases and J by 8 bases, and 10 bases separated the two germline ends. CDR3 bases: TGCAGCGTTGAAGAAACAGGGCAGGGCTACACCTTC. Protein: CSVEETGQGYTF.

This clonotype was observed once. The chain has TRBV6-5 and TRBJ2-7, with D maybe TRBD1 (6 bases). V shed 3 bases and J shed 4 bases, with 10 bases lying between them. Germline lookup yields CDR1 MNHEY and CDR2 SVGAGI. CDR3 length: 13 residues. The CDR3 nucleotides are TGTGCCAGCAGTTATGGACAGAGGTACGAGCAGTACTTC. Translating it yields CASSYGQRYEQYF.

This clonotype was seen ten or more times. The chain carries TRBV14 and TRBJ2-7; 10 nucleotides align to TRBD2. The V gene's germline CDR1 is SGHDN and CDR2 FVKESK. CDR3 length equals 14 residues. The V and J ends lost 4 bases and 1 base, in that order; junction bases with no gene match: 1. The CDR3 sequence is CASSLSGGSYEQYF. CDR3 coding DNA: TGTGCCAGCAGCCTTAGCGGGGGGTCCTACGAGCAGTACTTC.

This clonotype occurred a few times. The V call is TRBV24-1, the J call TRBJ1-1, with D tentatively TRBD1 (5 bases). V was clipped by 6 bases and J by 5 bases, with 12 bases between them. Germline values: CDR1 KGHDR, CDR2 SFDVKD. The CDR3 length is 13 residues. CDR3 in amino acids: CATSPQGGTEAFF. In DNA, the CDR3 is TGTGCCACCAGTCCCCAGGGCGGAACTGAAGCTTTCTTT.

There are many counts of this clonotype. The chain couples TRBV20-1 to TRBJ2-4, with 13 bases that match TRBD2. The CDR3 is made up of 15 amino acids. Germline V gene data show CDR1 as DFQATT and CDR2 as SNEGSKA (reference sequence). DNA of the CDR3: TGCAGAGGGACTAGCGGGAAGGGAGCCAAAAACATTCAGTACTTC. This codes for CRGTSGKGAKNIQYF.

Remarks on this clonotype: One junction end does not reproduce the germline sequence, and a read error may be involved. The chain has TRBV7-4 and TRBJ2-7, with D possibly being TRBD1 or TRBD2 (7 bases each). Germline V gene lookup returns CDR1 SGHVT and CDR2 SQSDAQ. This CDR3 region has 14 residues. The CDR3 DNA is TGTGCCAGCAGCCTAGCGGACAGGAATAACGAGCAGTACTTC. Translation gives CASSLADRNNEQYF.

With respect to this clonotype: One base away lies a much larger clone, so this may be a sequencing read error. In this CDR3 the conserved last residue, phenylalanine or tryptophan, is missing, so a read error is likely. This chain connects TRBV28 to TRBJ1-1, with a possible D match to TRBD1 (6 bases). Trimming removed 6 bases from V and 5 bases from J, with 16 bases in between. The germline gives CDR1 MDHEN, CDR2 SYDVKM. The CDR3 spans 14 residues. In nucleotides, the CDR3 is TGTGCCAGCAGCGACTGGGGGGCGGTGACTGAAGCTTTCTCT. It codes for CASSDWGAVTEAFS.

V gene TRBV5-1 combines with J gene TRBJ1-4; TRBD1 agrees at 7 bases. V lost 4 bases and J lost 7; bases outside the gene matches: 7. Germline V gene sequence: CDR1 SGHRS, CDR2 YFSETQ. There are 14 residues in the CDR3. CDR3 protein: CASSEPTGLEKLFF. The CDR3 DNA sequence: TGCGCCAGCAGCGAACCGACAGGGCTTGAAAAACTGTTTTTT.

The sample holds many counts of this clonotype. The chain joins TRBV6-5 to TRBJ2-7, with D unresolved. This CDR3 comprises 16 residues. Trimming removed 0 bases from V and 2 bases from J, with 14 bases in between. Per germline, CDR1 MNHEY and CDR2 SVGAGI. CDR3 coding DNA: TGTGCCAGCAGTTACTCGATCACGGCAGCAGCCTACGAGCAGTACTTC. Translated: CASSYSITAAAYEQYF.

This clonotype has at least ten counts. V usage is TRBV7-9 and J usage is TRBJ2-5; a weak D match, TRBD2 (5 bases). Trimming cost V 3 bases and J 2 bases, with 10 bases left between them. The CDR3 is 14 residues long. CDR1 is SEHNR and CDR2 is FQNEAQ in the germline V gene (reference sequence). The CDR3 coding sequence is TGTGCCAGCAGCTTCGGACTCGAACAAGAGACCCAGTACTTC. This codes for CASSFGLEQETQYF.